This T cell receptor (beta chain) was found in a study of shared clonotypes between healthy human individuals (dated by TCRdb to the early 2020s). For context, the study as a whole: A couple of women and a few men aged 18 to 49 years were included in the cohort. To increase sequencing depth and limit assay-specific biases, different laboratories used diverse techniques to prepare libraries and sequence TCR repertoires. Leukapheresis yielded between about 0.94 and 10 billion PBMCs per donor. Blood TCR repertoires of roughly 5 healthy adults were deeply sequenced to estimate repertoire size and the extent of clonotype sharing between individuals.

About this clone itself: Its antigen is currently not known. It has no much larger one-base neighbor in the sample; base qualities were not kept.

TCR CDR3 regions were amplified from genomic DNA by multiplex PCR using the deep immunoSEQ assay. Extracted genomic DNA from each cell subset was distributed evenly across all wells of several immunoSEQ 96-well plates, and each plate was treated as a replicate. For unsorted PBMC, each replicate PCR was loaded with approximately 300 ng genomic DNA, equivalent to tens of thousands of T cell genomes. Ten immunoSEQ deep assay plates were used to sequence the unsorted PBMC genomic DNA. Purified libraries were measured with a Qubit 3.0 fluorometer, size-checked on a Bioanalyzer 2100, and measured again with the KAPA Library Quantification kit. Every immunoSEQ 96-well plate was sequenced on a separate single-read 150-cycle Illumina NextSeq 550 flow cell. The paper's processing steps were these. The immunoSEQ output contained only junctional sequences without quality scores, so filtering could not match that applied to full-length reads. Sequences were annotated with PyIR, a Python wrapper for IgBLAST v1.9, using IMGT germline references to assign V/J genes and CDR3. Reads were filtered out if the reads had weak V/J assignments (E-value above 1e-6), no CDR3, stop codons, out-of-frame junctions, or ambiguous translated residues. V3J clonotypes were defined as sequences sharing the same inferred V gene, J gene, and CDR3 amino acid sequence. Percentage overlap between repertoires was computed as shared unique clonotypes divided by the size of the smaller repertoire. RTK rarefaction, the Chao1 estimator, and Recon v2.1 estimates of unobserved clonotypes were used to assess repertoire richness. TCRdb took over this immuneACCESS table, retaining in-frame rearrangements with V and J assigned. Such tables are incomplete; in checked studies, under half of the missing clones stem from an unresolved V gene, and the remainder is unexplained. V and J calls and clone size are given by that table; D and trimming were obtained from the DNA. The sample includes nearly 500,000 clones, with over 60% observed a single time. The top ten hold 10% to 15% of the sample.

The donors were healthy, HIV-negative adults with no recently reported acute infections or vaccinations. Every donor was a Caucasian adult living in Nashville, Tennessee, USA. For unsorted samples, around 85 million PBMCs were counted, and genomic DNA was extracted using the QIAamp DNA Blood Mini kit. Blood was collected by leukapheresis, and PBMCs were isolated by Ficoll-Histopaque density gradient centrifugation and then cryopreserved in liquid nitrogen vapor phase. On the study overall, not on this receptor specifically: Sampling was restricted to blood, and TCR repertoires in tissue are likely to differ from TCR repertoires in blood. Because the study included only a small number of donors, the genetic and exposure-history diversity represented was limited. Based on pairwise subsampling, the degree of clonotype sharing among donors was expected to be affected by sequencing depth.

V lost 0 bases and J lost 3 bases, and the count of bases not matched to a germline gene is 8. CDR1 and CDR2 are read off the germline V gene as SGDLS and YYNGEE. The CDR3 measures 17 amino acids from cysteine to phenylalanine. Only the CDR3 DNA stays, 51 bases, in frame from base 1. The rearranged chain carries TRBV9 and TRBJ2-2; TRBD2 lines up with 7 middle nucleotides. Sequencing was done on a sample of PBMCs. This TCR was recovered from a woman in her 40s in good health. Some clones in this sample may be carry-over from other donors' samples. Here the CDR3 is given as CASSVEAAGKYTGELFF. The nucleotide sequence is TGTGCCAGCAGCGTAGAAGCAGCGGGAAAATACACCGGGGAGCTGTTTTTT.